One T cell receptor (beta chain) is described in this entry. Clones were read by immunoSEQ multiplex PCR, and TCRdb kept only the in-frame ones, dropping some. The data contain about 72,000 clones, 80% to 90% of them singletons. This specimen comes from a study of OX40 agonist ivuxolimab in advanced cancers. V lost 6 bases to trimming and J lost 5 bases, with 20 bases between them. CDR1 is LNHDA and CDR2 is SQIVND in the germline V gene (reference sequence). The CDR3 consists of 15 residues. The sequence was collected from an adult with an advanced solid tumor such as melanoma, head and neck, liver or kidney cancer. The chain employs TRBV19 and TRBJ2-7; maybe TRBD2 (5 bases). This specimen was CD4+ or CD8+ T cells sorted from blood, taken in a trial of the OX40 agonist ivuxolimab. The CDR3, as DNA: TGTGCCAGTAGCCCCTGGGAGAGCGGAATCCACGAGCAGTACTTC. Translated: CASSPWESGIHEQYF.